The source of this T cell receptor beta chain is a study of T cells expressing NK-cell markers. For the study at large: It was from sorted CD3+CD56+NKG2C+, CD3+CD56+NKG2C- and CD3+CD56-NKG2C+ T cells that TCR beta repertoires came. General observations from the study: Among several donors, these clonotypes also ranked first in the CD3+CD56-NKG2C+ fraction. The contribution of dominant NKG2C+ clonotypes to CD8+ T cells in six or seven donors was roughly 1.0-7.5%.

As regards this clonotype: As yet, its antigen is unknown.

The CDR3 contains 15 residues. TCRdb derives one entry per CDR3 protein from the 5' RACE reads, leaving out DNA. Its listing shows some 190,000 distinct CDR3 sequences. The chain is built from TRBV12-3 or TRBV12-4 and TRBJ1-1. The sequenced sample was blood T cells: a sorted CD56 or NKG2C T cell subset, CD4+ or CD8+ T cells, or bulk PBMC T cells (not recorded which). The source is a man between 18 and 69 years old in good health. The CDR3 protein is CASSLTEMMNTEAFF.